The clone carrying this T cell receptor beta chain has only a few counts. Its antigen remains unidentified. The data stem from a study of T cell repertoires in cytomegalovirus infection. TCRdb reanalysed the reads using MiXCR and keeps one entry per CDR3 protein. The repertoire includes 640,000 or so distinct CDR3 sequences, around 35% of them detected once, and 18% sits in the top ten. The trim removed 6 bases at V and 5 bases at J, leaving 6 bases unmatched. The CDR3 contains 15 residues. The receptor's source is a human donor in good health (CMV status not recorded). Some clones in this sample may be carry-over from other donors' samples. The rearrangement links TRBV12-3 or TRBV12-4 to TRBJ2-1; 11 nucleotides line up with TRBD2. Sequenced here: cultured PBMCs, sampled from culture after CMV antigen stimulation. The CDR3 DNA reads TGTGCCAGCAGGCCACCGGGACTAGCGGACAATGAGCAGTTCTTC. It translates to CASRPPGLADNEQFF.